Detailed here is one TCR beta chain. The data were taken from a study of shared clonotypes between healthy human individuals. An assay was performed, and its level was deep. Profiled with immunoSEQ multiplex PCR; TCRdb holds only in-frame clones, not every one. In the table there are about 300,000 clones, approximately 74% of which are singletons. Trimming removed 1 base at V and 4 bases at J, with 12 bases between. CDR3 length: 15 residues. The germline gives CDR1 SGHKS, CDR2 YYEKEE (reference sequence). The chain is built from TRBV5-5 and TRBJ1-3; no reliable D call. The receptor comes from a young man in good health. Sequencing input: memory CD4+ T cells sorted from blood. Subset here: CD45RA-negative fraction. The CDR3 DNA is TGTGCCAGCAGCTTGAACTTCAAGGTGGGAAACACCATATATTTT. Protein sequence: CASSLNFKVGNTIYF.